What follows describes a single TCR beta chain. Assay: immunoSEQ multiplex PCR; the TCRdb copy retains only in-frame clones and omits some. The repertoire holds fewer than 900,000 clones, with 89% as singletons. The sample's treatment: some 19 received Ad26.COV2.S at low or high dose, single or two shots; several received placebo; per-sample allocation not given. Collection of samples fell on day 63 after the first vaccine or placebo injection. The CDR3 loop spans 13 amino acids. Germline values: CDR1 SGHTA, CDR2 FQGNSA. Trimming pared 8 bases from V and 1 base from J, leaving 9 bases between. This sample stems from a study of Ad26.COV2.S vaccination and SARS-CoV-2 variants.

This specimen consisted of peripheral blood, obtained in a trial of Ad26.COV2.S vaccine versus placebo. The sequence came from a person between 18 and 65 years old who received the Ad26.COV2.S COVID-19 vaccine or a placebo. The V call is TRBV7-2, the J call TRBJ1-3; perhaps TRBD1 as D (6 bases). CDR3 bases: TGTGCCAGCCGAGGGGGTTCTGGAAACACCATATATTTT. Translated: CASRGGSGNTIYF.